This entry describes one T cell receptor beta chain. This sample stems from a study of identifying expanded T cells in peripheral blood. Data came from immunoSEQ multiplex PCR; TCRdb stores just in-frame clones and leaves some out. Seen here are some 90,000 clones, 86% observed once, and the top ten hold about 5.6%. No infections or other immune events were documented during collection. The CDR3 spans 16 residues. Germline V lookup: CDR1 SGHAT, CDR2 FQNNGV. V was pared by 3 bases and J by 7 bases, with 16 bases between. The clonotype was recovered from a person aged 18-70 years in good health. The sample comprised blood. The gene calls are TRBV11-2 and TRBJ1-6; D perhaps matches TRBD1 (5 bases). The CDR3 region has the DNA TGTGCCAGCAGCTTCCGCGGACAAACGGGGAATTCACCCCTCCACTTT. It specifies CASSFRGQTGNSPLHF.